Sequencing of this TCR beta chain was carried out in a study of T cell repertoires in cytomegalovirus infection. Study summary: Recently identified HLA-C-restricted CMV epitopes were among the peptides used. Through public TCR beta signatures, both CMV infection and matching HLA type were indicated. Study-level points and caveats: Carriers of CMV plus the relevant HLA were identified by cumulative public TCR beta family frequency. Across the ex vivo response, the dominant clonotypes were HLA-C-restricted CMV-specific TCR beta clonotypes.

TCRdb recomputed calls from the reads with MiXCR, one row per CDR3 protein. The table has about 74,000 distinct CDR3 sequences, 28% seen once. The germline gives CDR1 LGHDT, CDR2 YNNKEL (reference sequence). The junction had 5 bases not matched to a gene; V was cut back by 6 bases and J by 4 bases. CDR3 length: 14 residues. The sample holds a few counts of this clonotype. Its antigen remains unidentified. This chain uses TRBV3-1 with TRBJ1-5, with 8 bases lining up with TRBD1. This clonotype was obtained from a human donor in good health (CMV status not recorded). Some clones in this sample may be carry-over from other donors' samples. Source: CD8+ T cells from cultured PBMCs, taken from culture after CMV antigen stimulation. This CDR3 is CASRTGDGNQPQHF. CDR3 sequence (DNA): TGTGCCAGCAGGACAGGGGATGGAAATCAGCCCCAGCATTTT.